These T cell receptor beta chains were read from a single sample in a study of blood T cell repertoires in COVID-19. Assay: immunoSEQ multiplex PCR; the TCRdb copy retains only in-frame clones and omits some. This sample has under 250,000 clones, with 85% to 90% found just once. Sample: peripheral blood. Receptors originate from a man aged 50 or older with COVID-19, enrolled during active disease. CDR3s include the opening cysteine and the closing phenylalanine or tryptophan. Fields, in order: J gene, D gene, V gene, CDR3 protein, CDR3 DNA. The D gene is left open where the match is weak.

TRBJ1-2 | . | TRBV2 | CASSEAGAGRTYGYTF | TGTGCCAGCAGTGAAGCGGGAGCAGGGAGGACCTATGGCTACACCTTC
TRBJ2-7 | TRBD2 | TRBV29-1 | CSVGPPGRGAAYEQYF | TGCAGCGTTGGGCCCCCGGGGAGGGGCGCAGCCTACGAGCAGTACTTC
TRBJ2-4 | TRBD1 | TRBV7-2 | CASSLGTGGINIQYF | TGTGCCAGCAGCTTAGGAACAGGGGGTATAAACATTCAGTACTTC
TRBJ2-1 | . | TRBV6-5 | CASSYSDYDSNEQFF | TGTGCCAGCAGTTACTCGGACTATGACAGCAATGAGCAGTTCTTC
TRBJ2-7 | TRBD2 | TRBV9 | CASSVGSSGAIYEQYF | TGTGCCAGCAGCGTAGGTTCTAGCGGGGCTATCTACGAGCAGTACTTC
TRBJ2-1 | . | TRBV2 | CASSSGTDVLEQFF | TGTGCCAGCAGTTCCGGGACTGACGTTCTTGAGCAGTTCTTC
TRBJ1-6 | . | TRBV7-2 | CASSLDPGPLHF | TGTGCCAGCAGCTTAGACCCGGGACCCCTCCACTTT
TRBJ2-6 | . | TRBV14 | CASSQGASGANVLTF | TGTGCCAGCAGCCAAGGGGCCTCTGGGGCCAACGTCCTGACTTTC
TRBJ2-5 | TRBD2 | TRBV9 | CASSVRSGREAETQYF | TGTGCCAGCAGCGTCCGGAGCGGGAGGGAGGCAGAGACCCAGTACTTC
TRBJ2-7 | TRBD1 | TRBV7-6 | CASSLGPGTGSGYEQYF | TGTGCCAGCAGCTTAGGCCCCGGGACAGGGTCGGGCTACGAGCAGTACTTC
TRBJ2-5 | TRBD2 | TRBV2 | CASSVRLAGEETQYF | TGTGCCAGCAGTGTGCGGCTAGCGGGAGAAGAGACCCAGTACTTC